The 25 T cell receptor beta chains below were found in one sample sequenced in a study of T cell responses to AZD1222 COVID-19 vaccine. Only in-frame clones appear in the TCRdb table, and some are missing; sequencing was by immunoSEQ multiplex PCR. The sample gives about 190,000 clones, approximately 91% of which show up once; nearly 1% is in the top ten. The source material was peripheral blood, sampled on day 0 of AZD1222 vaccination. The source is an adult in good health.

The chain couples TRBV11-2 to TRBJ1-2; D might be TRBD1 (6 bases). CDR1 and CDR2 from the germline V gene are SGHAT and FQNNGV. The V end lost 5 bases, the J end lost 7 bases, and 17 bases lay between the germline ends. The CDR3 sequence is 14 residues long. CDR3 sequence reads: CASSGAPGAGGYTF. The CDR3 bases are TGTGCCAGCAGCGGGGCGCCGGGGGCCGGTGGCTACACCTTC.

CDR3 loop: CASSPTNGQYEQYF. For the CDR3, the DNA is TGTGCCAGCAGCCCCACGAACGGGCAGTACGAGCAGTACTTC. The chain employs TRBV9 and TRBJ2-7; no firm D call. The CDR3 consists of 14 residues. From germline, CDR1 is SGDLS and CDR2 YYNGEE. V lost 4 bases and J 4 bases, leaving 15 bases between the germline ends.

This clone has just one count. The chain employs TRBV6-2 or TRBV6-3 and TRBJ2-2; D is unresolved. In germline, CDR1 is MNHEY, CDR2 SVGEGT. The V and J ends lost 2 bases and 3 bases respectively, with 16 bases between them. CDR3 length equals 17 residues. The CDR3, as DNA: TGTGCCAGCAGTTACCCCCTCCCAGCAGCCCACACCGGGGAGCTGTTTTTT. It specifies CASSYPLPAAHTGELFF.

The genes are TRBV27 and TRBJ2-7; 8 nucleotides line up with TRBD1. This CDR3 has 14 residues. V shed 6 bases, J shed 4 bases, and the junction held 8 bases outside the gene matches. Germline CDR1 MNHEY, CDR2 SMNVEV (reference sequence). Here the CDR3 reads CASRPGQGHYEQYF. In nucleotides, the CDR3 is TGTGCCAGCAGGCCTGGACAGGGACATTACGAGCAGTACTTC.

This chain joins TRBV6-1 and TRBJ2-2; D unclear. V was pared by 0 bases and J by 6 bases, with 11 bases between. From germline, CDR1 is MNHNS and CDR2 SASEGT. This CDR3 is 15 amino acids long. CDR3 coding DNA: TGTGCCAGCAGTGAAGCTGTAGGTTGGGCCGGGGAGCTGTTTTTT. As protein: CASSEAVGWAGELFF.

The CDR3 protein is CASSLGPTGYEQYF. The CDR3 bases are TGTGCCAGCAGCTTAGGACCGACGGGGTACGAGCAGTACTTC. The chain recombines TRBV7-8 with TRBJ2-7, with D possibly matching TRBD2 (5 bases). This CDR3 region has 14 residues. V was clipped by 1 base and J by 4 bases, with 11 bases between them. Germline assignment: CDR1 SGHVS and CDR2 FQNEAQ.

This clone was seen only once. This chain links TRBV6-5 with TRBJ2-3; 7 bases match TRBD2. The CDR3 contains 15 residues. Germline loops: CDR1 MNHEY, CDR2 SVGAGI. V lost 7 bases, J lost 3 bases, and 10 bases stayed unmatched. The CDR3 sequence: CASIHRTRRTDTQYF. Here the CDR3 DNA reads TGTGCCAGCATCCACCGGACTAGGAGGACAGATACGCAGTATTTT.

This chain connects TRBV27 to TRBJ2-7; D not resolved. Looked up from germline, CDR1 is MNHEY and CDR2 is SMNVEV (reference sequence). V lost 4 bases, J lost 2 bases, and 12 bases lay in between. The CDR3 loop spans 14 amino acids. The CDR3 DNA follows: TGTGCCAGCAGTTCCACGGAATGGCCCTACGAGCAGTACTTC. This gives the protein CASSSTEWPYEQYF.

This chain uses TRBV7-9 with TRBJ2-5; 10 nucleotides align to TRBD2. The trim removed 2 bases at V and 0 bases at J, leaving 9 bases unmatched. CDR3 length equals 18 residues. Germline CDR1 SEHNR, CDR2 FQNEAQ (reference sequence). The CDR3 sequence: CASSLLGLAGEYQETQYF. DNA of the CDR3: TGTGCCAGCAGCTTATTGGGGCTAGCGGGAGAATACCAAGAGACCCAGTACTTC.

This clone appeared once. This chain uses TRBV28 with TRBJ2-5, with TRBD2 identical over 9 bases. The V gene's germline CDR1 is MDHEN and CDR2 SYDVKM. This CDR3 is 15 amino acids long. Losses at the gene ends were 4 bases for V and 5 bases for J; bases not matched to a gene: 8. Here the CDR3 reads CASSSTSGLEETQYF. CDR3 DNA sequence: TGTGCCAGCAGTTCGACTAGCGGACTTGAGGAGACCCAGTACTTC.

J is TRBJ2-7 and V is TRBV5-1, with 14 bases lining up with TRBD2. J lost 9 bases, V lost 2 bases, and 10 bases had no gene match. The CDR3 sequence is 16 residues long. CDR1 is SGHRS, CDR2 YFSETQ, per germline. In nucleotides, the CDR3 is TGCGCCAGCAGCTTCGCCGGGACTAGCGGGGGTCAGGGGCAGTACTTC. Encoded protein: CASSFAGTSGGQGQYF.

DNA for the CDR3: TGTGCCAGCAGTTTACGGGGGTGGTACAGGGGTTCGCGGGGCTACACCTTC. Amino acids: CASSLRGWYRGSRGYTF. V usage is TRBV27 and J usage is TRBJ1-2, with TRBD1 matching 7 bases. The junction had 17 bases not matched to a gene; V was cut back by 2 bases and J by 8 bases. This CDR3 is built from 17 residues. Germline V gene sequence: CDR1 MNHEY, CDR2 SMNVEV (reference sequence).

The V and J genes are TRBV9 and TRBJ2-7, with D perhaps TRBD2 (5 bases). The CDR3 consists of 16 residues. Germline V gene lookup returns CDR1 SGDLS and CDR2 YYNGEE. V shed 4 bases and J shed 1 base, with 18 bases lying between them. CDR3 DNA sequence: TGTGCCAGCAGCCAAACCCCGGGGTGGGATTCCTACGAGCAGTACTTC. Translated, it gives CASSQTPGWDSYEQYF.

The gene calls are TRBV18 and TRBJ1-4, with TRBD1 as a possible D gene (5 bases). Per the germline V gene, CDR1 is KGHSH and CDR2 is LQKENI. Trimming removed 1 base from V and 5 bases from J, with 14 bases in between. The CDR3 sequence is 16 residues long. Written as DNA, the CDR3 is TGTGCCAGCTCACCACGCTCCGGGACGAGGAATGAAAAACTGTTTTTT. This codes for CASSPRSGTRNEKLFF.

V gene TRBV7-6 combines with J gene TRBJ2-3; 12 bases are a match to TRBD2. The CDR3 extends over 17 amino acids. Germline CDR1 and CDR2: SGHVS and FNYEAQ. After removal of 3 bases from V and 7 bases from J, the junction contained 11 bases not matched to a gene. The CDR3 coding sequence is TGTGCCAGCAGCTTGGGACCGACTAGCGGGGGAACGAATACGCAGTATTTT. This translates into CASSLGPTSGGTNTQYF.

This chain links TRBV6-2 or TRBV6-3 with TRBJ1-2; D perhaps matches TRBD1 (6 bases). V lost 5 bases and J lost 5, with 12 bases in between. The CDR3 has 13 amino acids. Germline V CDR1 and CDR2: MNHEY, SVGEGT. CDR3 in amino acids: CASSENRAYGYTF. In DNA form, the CDR3 reads TGTGCCAGCAGTGAGAACAGGGCTTATGGCTACACCTTC.

The chain recombines TRBV4-3 with TRBJ1-5; possible D gene TRBD1, 5 bases. Germline values: CDR1 LGHNA, CDR2 YSLEER. The CDR3 length is 15 residues. The V and J ends lost 1 base and 7 bases respectively, with 14 bases between them. CDR3 in DNA: TGCGCCAGCAGCCAAGGGCGGACAACTTCCCAGCCCCAGCATTTT. Protein sequence: CASSQGRTTSQPQHF.

The chain carries TRBV6-5 and TRBJ2-1; tentatively, D is TRBD2 (6 bases). Trimming shortened V by 7 bases and J by 6 bases, and 13 bases separated the two germline ends. The CDR3 has 13 amino acids. Germline V gene sequence: CDR1 MNHEY, CDR2 SVGAGI. As DNA, the CDR3 is TGTGCCAGCAACCGACTAGTTGGCAATGAGCAGTTCTTC. It is translated as CASNRLVGNEQFF.

The chain is built from TRBV5-6 and TRBJ1-1; D might be TRBD1 (6 bases). The germline V and J ends were trimmed by 1 base and 4 bases, with 17 bases remaining between them. CDR1 is SGHDT and CDR2 is YYEEEE in the germline V gene. The CDR3 has 16 residues. In nucleotides, the CDR3 is TGTGCCAGCAGCTTGTGGCAGGGGTTGGTCGTCACTGAAGCTTTCTTT. It codes for CASSLWQGLVVTEAFF.

This clone was observed a single time. The chain has TRBV4-2 and TRBJ1-3; unclear D gene. V was clipped by 3 bases and J by 0 bases, with 9 bases between them. The length of the CDR3 is 15 residues. CDR1 and CDR2 from the germline V gene are LGHNA and YNFKEQ. The CDR3 nucleotides read TGTGCCAGCAGCCATCCCATTAGCTCTGGAAACACCATATATTTT. This sequence encodes CASSHPISSGNTIYF.

The chain uses TRBV7-6 and TRBJ2-1, with D perhaps matching TRBD2 (6 bases). Germline CDR1 and CDR2: SGHVS and FNYEAQ. This CDR3 comprises 13 residues. V dropped 5 bases and J dropped 7 bases, with 12 bases sitting between them. The CDR3 DNA sequence: TGTGCCAGCAGCCCAACGGGGGAGAATGAGCAGTTCTTC. This gives the protein CASSPTGENEQFF.

The sample holds many counts of this clone. The chain carries TRBV9 and TRBJ2-3; a weak D match, TRBD1 (6 bases). This CDR3 comprises 15 residues. Trimming removed 3 bases from V and 3 bases from J, with 14 bases in between. CDR1 and CDR2 from the germline V gene are SGDLS and YYNGEE. In DNA form, the CDR3 reads TGTGCCAGCAGCGGAACAGGGACGGGGACAGATACGCAGTATTTT. It yields the protein CASSGTGTGTDTQYF.

J is TRBJ1-2 and V is TRBV5-5, with D perhaps matching TRBD1 (6 bases). CDR1 is SGHKS and CDR2 is YYEKEE in the germline V gene (reference sequence). CDR3 length equals 14 residues. V gave up 1 base and J gave up 0 bases, with 7 bases separating them. For the CDR3, the DNA is TGTGCCAGCAGCTTGCCAGGGGCTAACTATGGCTACACCTTC. Encoded protein: CASSLPGANYGYTF. Together with reference TRBV5-5 and TRBJ1-2, the CDR3 gives the full variable domain: DAGVTQSPTHLIKTRGQQVTLRCSPISGHKSVSWYQQVLGQGPQFIFQYYEKEERGRGNFPDRFSARQFPNYSSELNVNALLLGDSALYLCASSLPGANYGYTFGSGTRLTVV.

The chain is built from TRBV11-2 and TRBJ1-1, with 8 bases aligning to TRBD1. The V segment lost 5 bases and the J segment 1 base; nucleotides outside the gene matches: 12. Germline assignment: CDR1 SGHAT and CDR2 FQNNGV. This CDR3 is built from 17 residues. CDR3 DNA: TGTGCCAGCAGCATACGTAACGGAGGGACAGGGAACACTGAAGCTTTCTTT. Translating gives CASSIRNGGTGNTEAFF.

V gene TRBV13 combines with J gene TRBJ2-7; the D gene is possibly TRBD1 (6 bases). The V gene lost 4 bases and the J gene lost 2 bases, with 18 bases spanning the gap. Per germline, CDR1 PRHDT and CDR2 FYEKMQ (reference sequence). The CDR3 covers 16 residues. The CDR3 is CASSSQSGTNTYEQYF. The CDR3 DNA reads TGTGCCAGCAGCTCCCAAAGTGGGACAAACACCTACGAGCAGTACTTC.